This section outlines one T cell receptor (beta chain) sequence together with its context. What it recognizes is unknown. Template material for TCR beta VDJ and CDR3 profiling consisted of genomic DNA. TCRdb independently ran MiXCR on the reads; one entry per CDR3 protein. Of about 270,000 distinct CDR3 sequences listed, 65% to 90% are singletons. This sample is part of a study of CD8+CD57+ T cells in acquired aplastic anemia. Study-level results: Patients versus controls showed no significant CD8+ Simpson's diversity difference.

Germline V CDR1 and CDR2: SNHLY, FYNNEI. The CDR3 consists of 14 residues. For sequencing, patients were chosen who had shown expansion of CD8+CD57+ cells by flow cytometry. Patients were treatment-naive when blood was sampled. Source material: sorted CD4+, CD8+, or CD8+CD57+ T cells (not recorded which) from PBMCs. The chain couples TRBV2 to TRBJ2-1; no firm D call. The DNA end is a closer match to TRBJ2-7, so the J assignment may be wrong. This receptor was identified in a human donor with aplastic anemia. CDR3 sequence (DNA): TGTGCCAGCAGTCCGACGGCGTTTCACAATGAGCAGTACTTC. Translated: CASSPTAFHNEQYF.